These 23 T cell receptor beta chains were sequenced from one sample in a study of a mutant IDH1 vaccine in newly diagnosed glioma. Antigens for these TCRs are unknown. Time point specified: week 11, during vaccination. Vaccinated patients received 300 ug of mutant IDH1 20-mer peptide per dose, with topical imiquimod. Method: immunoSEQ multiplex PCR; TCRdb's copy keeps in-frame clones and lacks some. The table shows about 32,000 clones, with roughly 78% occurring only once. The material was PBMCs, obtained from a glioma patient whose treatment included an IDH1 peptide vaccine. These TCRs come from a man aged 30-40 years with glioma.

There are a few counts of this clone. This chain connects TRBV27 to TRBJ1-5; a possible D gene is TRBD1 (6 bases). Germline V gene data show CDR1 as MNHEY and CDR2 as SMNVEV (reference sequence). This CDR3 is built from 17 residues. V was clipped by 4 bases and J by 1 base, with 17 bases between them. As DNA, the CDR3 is TGTGCCAGCAGTTCGGGACAACGGGACGGGAGCAATCAGCCCCAGCATTTT. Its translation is CASSSGQRDGSNQPQHF.

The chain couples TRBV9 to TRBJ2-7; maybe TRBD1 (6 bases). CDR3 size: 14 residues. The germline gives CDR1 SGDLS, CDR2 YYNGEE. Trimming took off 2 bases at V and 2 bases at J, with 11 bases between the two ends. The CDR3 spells CASSVGQSAYEQYF. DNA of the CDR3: TGTGCCAGCAGCGTTGGACAGTCAGCCTACGAGCAGTACTTC.

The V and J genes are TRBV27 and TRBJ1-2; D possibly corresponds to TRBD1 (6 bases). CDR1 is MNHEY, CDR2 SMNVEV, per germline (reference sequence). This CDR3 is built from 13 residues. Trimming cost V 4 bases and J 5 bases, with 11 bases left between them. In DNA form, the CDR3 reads TGTGCCAGCAGTTCCGGGACACCTTATGGCTACACCTTC. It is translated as CASSSGTPYGYTF.

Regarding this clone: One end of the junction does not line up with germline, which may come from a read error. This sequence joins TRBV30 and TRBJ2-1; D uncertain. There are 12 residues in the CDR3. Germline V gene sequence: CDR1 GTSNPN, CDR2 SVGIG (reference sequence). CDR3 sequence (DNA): TGTGCCTGGAGTAAGGGCCCCGGGCTAGTGATCTTC. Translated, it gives CAWSKGPGLVIF.

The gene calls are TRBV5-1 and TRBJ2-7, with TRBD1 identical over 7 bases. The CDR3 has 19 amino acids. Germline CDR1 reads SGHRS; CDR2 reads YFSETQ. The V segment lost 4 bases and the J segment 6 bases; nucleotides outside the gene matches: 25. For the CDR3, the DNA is TGCGCCAGCAGCCGGGACAGCTCTTCTAGGATCTATCAGAGCGCCGAGCAGTACTTC. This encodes CASSRDSSSRIYQSAEQYF.

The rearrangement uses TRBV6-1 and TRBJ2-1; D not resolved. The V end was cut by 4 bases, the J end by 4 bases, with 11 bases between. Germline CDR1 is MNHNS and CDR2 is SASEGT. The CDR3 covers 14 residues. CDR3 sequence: CASSGQERYNEQFF. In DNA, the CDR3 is TGTGCCAGCAGTGGGCAGGAGAGGTACAATGAGCAGTTCTTC.

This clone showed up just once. In DNA form, the CDR3 reads TGTGCCAGCAGCTTACTCTCGGGAGGATCAGAGACCCAGTACTTC. This sequence encodes CASSLLSGGSETQYF. The chain has TRBV7-9 and TRBJ2-5; 7 positions match TRBD2. The CDR3 length is 15 residues. Germline-derived CDR1 and CDR2 are SEHNR and FQNEAQ (reference sequence). V gave up 2 bases and J gave up 4 bases; unmatched junction bases: 7.

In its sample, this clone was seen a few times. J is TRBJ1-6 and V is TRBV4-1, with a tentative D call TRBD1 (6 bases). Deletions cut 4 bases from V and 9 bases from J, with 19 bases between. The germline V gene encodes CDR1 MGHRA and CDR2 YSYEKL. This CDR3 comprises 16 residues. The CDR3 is CASSPPAQGVGSPLHF. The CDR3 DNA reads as TGCGCCAGCAGCCCCCCTGCACAGGGAGTAGGTTCACCCCTCCACTTT.

CDR3 sequence (DNA): TGTGCCAGCAGCCAAGAAAGTTACAGTATGAACACTGAAGCTTTCTTT. Translated, it gives CASSQESYSMNTEAFF. V and J are TRBV4-2 and TRBJ1-1, with D uncertain. V was shortened by 0 bases and J by 0 bases, with 11 bases between the two germline ends. CDR1 is LGHNA, CDR2 YNFKEQ, per germline. The CDR3 totals 16 residues.

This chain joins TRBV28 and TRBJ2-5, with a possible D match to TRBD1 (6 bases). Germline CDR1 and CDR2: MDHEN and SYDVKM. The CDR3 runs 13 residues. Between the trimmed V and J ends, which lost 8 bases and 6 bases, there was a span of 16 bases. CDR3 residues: CASQRGFLQTQYF. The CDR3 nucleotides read TGTGCCAGCCAAAGGGGGTTTTTACAGACCCAGTACTTC. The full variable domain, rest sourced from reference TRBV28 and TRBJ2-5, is DVKVTQSSRYLVKRTGEKVFLECVQDMDHENMFWYRQDPGLGLRLIYFSYDVKMKEKGDIPEGYSVSREKKERFSLILESASTNQTSMYLCASQRGFLQTQYFGPGTRLLVL.

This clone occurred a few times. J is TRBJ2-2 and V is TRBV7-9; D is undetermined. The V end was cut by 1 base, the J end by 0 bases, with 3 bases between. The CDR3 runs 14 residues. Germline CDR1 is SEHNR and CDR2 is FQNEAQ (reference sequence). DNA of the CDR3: TGTGCCAGCAGCTTAGTAGCGAACACCGGGGAGCTGTTTTTT. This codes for CASSLVANTGELFF.

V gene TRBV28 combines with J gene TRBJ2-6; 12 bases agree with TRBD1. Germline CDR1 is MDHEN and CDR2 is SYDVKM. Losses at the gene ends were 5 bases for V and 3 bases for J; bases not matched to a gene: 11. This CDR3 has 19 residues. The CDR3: CASSPLGTGGLVGANVLTF. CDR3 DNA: TGTGCCAGCAGTCCACTCGGGACAGGGGGCTTGGTTGGGGCCAACGTCCTGACTTTC.

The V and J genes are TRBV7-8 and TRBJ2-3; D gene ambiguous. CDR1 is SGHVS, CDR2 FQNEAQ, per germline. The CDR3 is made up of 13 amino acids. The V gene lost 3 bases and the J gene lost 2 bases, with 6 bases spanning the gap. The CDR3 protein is CASSFGDTDTQYF. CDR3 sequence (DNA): TGTGCCAGCAGCTTTGGGGACACAGATACGCAGTATTTT.

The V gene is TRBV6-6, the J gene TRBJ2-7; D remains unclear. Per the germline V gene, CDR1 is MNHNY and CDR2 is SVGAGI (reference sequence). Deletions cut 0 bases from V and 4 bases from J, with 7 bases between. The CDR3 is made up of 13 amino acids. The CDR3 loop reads CASSYSIDYEQYF. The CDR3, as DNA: TGTGCCAGCAGTTACTCGATTGATTACGAGCAGTACTTC.

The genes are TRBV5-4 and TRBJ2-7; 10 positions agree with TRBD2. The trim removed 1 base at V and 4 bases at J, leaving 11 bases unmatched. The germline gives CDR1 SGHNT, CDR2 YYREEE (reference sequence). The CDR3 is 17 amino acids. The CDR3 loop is CASSLNRLETSGYEQYF. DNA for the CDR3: TGTGCCAGCAGCTTGAACAGACTCGAGACTAGCGGGTACGAGCAGTACTTC. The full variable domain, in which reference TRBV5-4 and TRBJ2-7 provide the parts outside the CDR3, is ETGVTQSPTHLIKTRGQQVTLRCSSQSGHNTVSWYQQALGQGPQFIFQYYREEENGRGNFPPRFSGLQFPNYSSELNVNALELDDSALYLCASSLNRLETSGYEQYFGPGTRLTVT.

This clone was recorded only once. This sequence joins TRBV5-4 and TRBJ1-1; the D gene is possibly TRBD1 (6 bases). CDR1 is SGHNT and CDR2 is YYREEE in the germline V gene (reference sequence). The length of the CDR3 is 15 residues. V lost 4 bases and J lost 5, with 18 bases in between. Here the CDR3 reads CASSRSGAAGTEAFF. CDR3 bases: TGTGCCAGCAGCCGGTCGGGGGCCGCGGGGACTGAAGCTTTCTTT.

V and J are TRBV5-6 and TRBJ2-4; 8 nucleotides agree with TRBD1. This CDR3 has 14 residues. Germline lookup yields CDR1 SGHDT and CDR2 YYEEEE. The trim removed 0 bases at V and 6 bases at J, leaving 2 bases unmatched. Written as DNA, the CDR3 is TGTGCCAGCAGCTTGGAACAGGGGGGAAACATTCAGTACTTC. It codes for CASSLEQGGNIQYF.

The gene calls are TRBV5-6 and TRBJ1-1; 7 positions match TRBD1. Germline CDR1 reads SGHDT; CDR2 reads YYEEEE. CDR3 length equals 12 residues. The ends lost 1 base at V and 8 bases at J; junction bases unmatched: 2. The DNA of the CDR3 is TGTGCCAGCAGCTTGCTGGGACAGGAAGCTTTCTTT. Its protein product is CASSLLGQEAFF.

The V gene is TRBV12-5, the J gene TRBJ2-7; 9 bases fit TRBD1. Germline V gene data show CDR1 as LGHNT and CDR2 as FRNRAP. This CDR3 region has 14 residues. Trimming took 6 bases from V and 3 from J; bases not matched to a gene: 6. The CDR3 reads CASGPGTGFYEQYF. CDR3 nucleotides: TGTGCTAGTGGGCCCGGGACAGGGTTCTACGAGCAGTACTTC. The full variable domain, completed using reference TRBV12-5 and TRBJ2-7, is DARVTQTPRHKVTEMGQEVTMRCQPILGHNTVFWYRQTMMQGLELLAYFRNRAPLDDSGMPKDRFSAEMPDATLATLKIQPSEPRDSAVYFCASGPGTGFYEQYFGPGTRLTVT.

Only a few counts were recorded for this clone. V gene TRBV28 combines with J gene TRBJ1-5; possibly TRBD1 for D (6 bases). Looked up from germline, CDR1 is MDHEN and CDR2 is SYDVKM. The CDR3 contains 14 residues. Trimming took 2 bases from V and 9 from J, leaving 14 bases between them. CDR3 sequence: CASSLAGASRPQHF. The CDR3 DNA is TGTGCCAGCAGTTTAGCAGGGGCGTCCAGGCCCCAGCATTTT.

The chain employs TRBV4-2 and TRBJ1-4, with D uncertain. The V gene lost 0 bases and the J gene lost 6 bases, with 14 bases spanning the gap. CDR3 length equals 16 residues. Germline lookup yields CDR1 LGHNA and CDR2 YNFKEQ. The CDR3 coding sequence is TGTGCCAGCAGCCAAGATTTAGAGGGAACGGATGAAAAACTGTTTTTT. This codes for CASSQDLEGTDEKLFF.

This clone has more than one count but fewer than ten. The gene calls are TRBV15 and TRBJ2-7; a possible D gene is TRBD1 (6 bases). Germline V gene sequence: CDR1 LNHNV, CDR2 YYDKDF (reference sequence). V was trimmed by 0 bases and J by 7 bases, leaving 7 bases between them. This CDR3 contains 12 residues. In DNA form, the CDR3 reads TGTGCCACCAGCAGAGATACAGGGGAGCAGTACTTC. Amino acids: CATSRDTGEQYF.

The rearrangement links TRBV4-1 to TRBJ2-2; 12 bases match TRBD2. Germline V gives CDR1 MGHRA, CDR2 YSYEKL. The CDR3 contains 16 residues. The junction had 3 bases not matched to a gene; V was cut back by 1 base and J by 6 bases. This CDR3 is CASSQGASGRAGELFF. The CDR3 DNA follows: TGCGCCAGCAGCCAAGGGGCTAGCGGGAGGGCCGGGGAGCTGTTTTTT.